Listed below are T cell receptor beta chains from one sample, sequenced in a study of blood T cell repertoires in COVID-19. The table came from immunoSEQ multiplex PCR; TCRdb's copy has only in-frame clones and leaves some out. The sample gives 200,000 to 300,000 clones, more than 75% of which show up once; 5.5% to 6% is in the top ten. Sequenced material: peripheral blood. Every receptor here comes from an elderly woman with COVID-19, enrolled during active disease. Each CDR3 is given without its conserved first and last residue.

v_gene | CDR3aa
TRBV19 | ASSIGQGPYGYT
TRBV6-6 | ASSYSTRADTQY
TRBV4-2 | ASSQDPGLAFNEQF
TRBV6-5 | ASSYSGSQETQY
TRBV7-9 | ASSFRQGTSETQY
TRBV10-3 | ASTGTGGEKLF
TRBV19 | ASSSIDRTDSPLH
TRBV7-7 | ASSSGGPQETQY
TRBV18 | ASSPGTSSYNEQF
TRBV6-6 | ASGQGMNTEAF
TRBV2 | ASSLLAPRGTYNEQF
TRBV7-3 | ASSPGGGGPYEQY
TRBV5-4 | ASSLVLRNRDTEAF
TRBV7-8 | ASSKASPGGNTIY
TRBV4-2 | ASSQVLRGATGELF
TRBV6-6 | ASSQAGTVTEAF
TRBV5-5 | ASNWGGLMNTEAF
TRBV30 | AWSGQGYRPQH
TRBV2 | ASSGQSYEQY
TRBV7-7 | ASTGGGGETQY
TRBV5-1 | ASSPGQINEKLF
TRBV5-1 | ASSSQGGGYT
TRBV10-3 | AIARGGEQNNQPQH
TRBV27 | ASSFGINAGGYT
TRBV5-6 | ASSFMTGGGGYT
TRBV29-1 | SVVFRGGSGYGYT
TRBV14 | ASSQDRTRWY
TRBV5-4 | ASSLGTSGGRPGSYNEQF
TRBV9 | ASSVEVRGSDGYT
TRBV5-1 | ASSDRENYGYT
TRBV7-8 | ASRDYSNQPQH
TRBV3-1/TRBV3-2 | ASSRDPGTEAF
TRBV20-1 | SASTGGTDTQY
TRBV6-6 | ASSSLVLQPQH
TRBV6-4 | ASSDSRQLNTEAF
TRBV11-2 | ASSLGAEETQY
TRBV4-3 | ASSQRLNSYEQY
TRBV19 | ASRTGGTGELF
TRBV10-1 | ASSEYAIGGEKLF
TRBV5-1 | ATSPGQGGAGELF
TRBV6-5 | ASTAARLGGTEAF
TRBV7-9 | ASSTISEEEY
TRBV29-1 | SAQTGGYYGYT
TRBV30 | AWSALLGGAIQPQH
TRBV19 | ASSIGGGPYNEQF
TRBV6-1 | ASSEQGGNSEAF
TRBV6-5 | ASSYTGENTEAF
TRBV11-2 | ASSPARTLAVEQF
TRBV5-1 | ASSSSGGSGNTIY
TRBV11-2 | ASSPGQGRRETQY
TRBV14 | ASSRLPTGTEAYEQY
TRBV28 | ASTSYSGGWVLF